The rows below give T cell receptor beta chains drawn from one sample of a study of control samples from healthy donors and cancer patients. Clones were sequenced by immunoSEQ multiplex PCR, and TCRdb holds only the in-frame ones, with some missing. The data contain about 150,000 clones, about nine tenths of them singletons. The specimen was blood. The receptor source for this set is a man aged 30-40 years in good health. CDR3s include the opening cysteine and the closing phenylalanine or tryptophan. The D gene is left open where the match is weak. Expanded clones are given a class, and other clones once, few, many or no size at all.

clone size: NA
V gene: TRBV7-2
D gene: NA
J gene: TRBJ2-5
CDR3 protein: CASSLHRVEETQYF
CDR3 DNA: TGTGCCAGCAGCTTACACAGGGTGGAAGAGACCCAGTACTTC

clone size: once
V gene: TRBV5-4
D gene: TRBD1
J gene: TRBJ1-2
CDR3 protein: CASSWTGGIGYTF
CDR3 DNA: TGTGCCAGCAGCTGGACAGGGGGCATCGGCTACACCTTC

clone size: NA
V gene: TRBV24-1
D gene: TRBD1
J gene: TRBJ1-2
CDR3 protein: CATSDRGVYGYTF
CDR3 DNA: TGTGCCACCAGTGACAGGGGGGTCTATGGCTACACCTTC

clone size: NA
V gene: TRBV7-9
D gene: NA
J gene: TRBJ1-1
CDR3 protein: CASTKADWGNTEAFF
CDR3 DNA: TGTGCCAGCACCAAGGCGGATTGGGGGAACACTGAAGCTTTCTTT

clone size: NA
V gene: TRBV30
D gene: TRBD1
J gene: TRBJ1-6
CDR3 protein: CAWRGTGNSPLHF
CDR3 DNA: TGTGCCTGGAGGGGGACAGGGAATTCACCCCTCCACTTT

clone size: NA
V gene: TRBV30
D gene: TRBD2
J gene: TRBJ2-7
CDR3 protein: CALAAGAYEQYF
CDR3 DNA: TGTGCCCTTGCGGCGGGAGCTTACGAGCAGTACTTC

clone size: NA
V gene: TRBV15
D gene: TRBD1
J gene: TRBJ2-3
CDR3 protein: CATSRDPRDSGTDTQYF
CDR3 DNA: TGTGCCACCAGCAGAGATCCACGGGACAGCGGCACAGATACGCAGTATTTT

clone size: NA
V gene: TRBV7-2
D gene: TRBD1
J gene: TRBJ1-5
CDR3 protein: CASSTRDRNQPQHF
CDR3 DNA: TGTGCCAGCAGCACCAGGGACAGGAATCAGCCCCAGCATTTT

clone size: NA
V gene: TRBV3-1/TRBV3-2
D gene: NA
J gene: TRBJ2-5
CDR3 protein: CASSLKQPNRDTEKETQYF
CDR3 DNA: TGTGCCAGCAGCCTGAAGCAACCAAACCGGGACACGGAGAAAGAGACCCAGTACTTC

clone size: once
V gene: TRBV9
D gene: TRBD1
J gene: TRBJ2-3
CDR3 protein: CASSATGGSTDTQYF
CDR3 DNA: TGTGCCAGCAGCGCCACAGGGGGGAGCACAGATACGCAGTATTTT

clone size: NA
V gene: TRBV29-1
D gene: NA
J gene: TRBJ2-7
CDR3 protein: CSVQTAAEQYF
CDR3 DNA: TGCAGCGTCCAGACCGCGGCCGAGCAGTACTTC

clone size: few
V gene: TRBV19
D gene: NA
J gene: TRBJ1-1
CDR3 protein: CASSILRARVDTEAFF
CDR3 DNA: TGTGCCAGTAGTATCCTCAGGGCTCGGGTGGACACTGAAGCTTTCTTT

clone size: once
V gene: TRBV19
D gene: NA
J gene: TRBJ1-5
CDR3 protein: CASSIAVKSGQPQHF
CDR3 DNA: TGTGCCAGTAGTATAGCCGTGAAGAGTGGACAGCCCCAGCATTTT

clone size: NA
V gene: TRBV9
D gene: TRBD2
J gene: TRBJ2-1
CDR3 protein: CASTPGLDYNEQFF
CDR3 DNA: TGTGCCAGCACCCCTGGACTAGACTACAATGAGCAGTTCTTC

clone size: NA
V gene: TRBV5-1
D gene: TRBD1
J gene: TRBJ1-1
CDR3 protein: CASSLEINQGVNTEAFF
CDR3 DNA: TGCGCCAGCAGCTTGGAGATAAACCAGGGGGTAAACACTGAAGCTTTCTTT

clone size: NA
V gene: TRBV4-1
D gene: NA
J gene: TRBJ1-5
CDR3 protein: CASSPLLGSNQPQHF
CDR3 DNA: TGCGCCAGCAGCCCCCTCCTCGGTAGCAATCAGCCCCAGCATTTT

clone size: NA
V gene: TRBV9
D gene: TRBD1
J gene: TRBJ1-2
CDR3 protein: CASSVTGNYGYTF
CDR3 DNA: TGTGCCAGCAGCGTGACAGGGAACTATGGCTACACCTTC

clone size: once
V gene: TRBV4-3
D gene: NA
J gene: TRBJ2-3
CDR3 protein: CASSQGGASFLTDTQYF
CDR3 DNA: TGCGCCAGCAGCCAAGGGGGAGCTAGCTTTCTCACAGATACGCAGTATTTT

clone size: NA
V gene: TRBV11-2
D gene: TRBD1
J gene: TRBJ1-4
CDR3 protein: CASSPLKTGAGSEKLFF
CDR3 DNA: TGTGCCAGCAGCCCCCTTAAAACAGGGGCGGGTAGTGAAAAACTGTTTTTT

clone size: NA
V gene: TRBV5-6
D gene: TRBD1
J gene: TRBJ1-1
CDR3 protein: CASSRQGGTEAFF
CDR3 DNA: TGTGCCAGCAGCAGACAGGGCGGCACTGAAGCTTTCTTT

clone size: NA
V gene: TRBV4-1
D gene: NA
J gene: TRBJ1-5
CDR3 protein: CASSQGPRTDSNQPQHF
CDR3 DNA: TGCGCCAGCAGCCAAGGGCCTAGGACAGATAGCAATCAGCCCCAGCATTTT

clone size: few
V gene: TRBV5-5
D gene: TRBD1
J gene: TRBJ1-2
CDR3 protein: CASSVGQAVYGYTF
CDR3 DNA: TGTGCCAGCAGTGTTGGACAGGCGGTCTATGGCTACACCTTC

clone size: NA
V gene: TRBV4-2
D gene: TRBD2
J gene: TRBJ2-1
CDR3 protein: CASSQDLAGGLNEQFF
CDR3 DNA: TGTGCCAGCAGCCAAGATTTAGCGGGGGGGCTTAATGAGCAGTTCTTC

clone size: NA
V gene: TRBV7-2
D gene: NA
J gene: TRBJ2-5
CDR3 protein: CASTQTTNSGTQYF
CDR3 DNA: TGTGCCAGCACACAGACGACAAACTCAGGGACCCAGTACTTC

clone size: NA
V gene: TRBV7-9
D gene: TRBD1
J gene: TRBJ2-7
CDR3 protein: CASSWDRGPIDDYEQYF
CDR3 DNA: TGTGCCAGCAGCTGGGACAGGGGGCCCATCGATGACTACGAGCAGTACTTC

clone size: NA
V gene: TRBV5-6
D gene: TRBD1
J gene: TRBJ2-2
CDR3 protein: CASSLTGGTGELFF
CDR3 DNA: TGTGCCAGCAGCCTGACAGGGGGGACCGGGGAGCTGTTTTTT

clone size: NA
V gene: TRBV7-2
D gene: NA
J gene: TRBJ2-7
CDR3 protein: CASSPALLAYEQYF
CDR3 DNA: TGTGCCAGCAGCCCAGCTCTGCTGGCCTACGAGCAGTACTTC

clone size: NA
V gene: TRBV5-6
D gene: NA
J gene: TRBJ2-5
CDR3 protein: CASSLRESRETQYF
CDR3 DNA: TGTGCCAGCAGCTTGCGGGAATCCCGAGAGACCCAGTACTTC

clone size: NA
V gene: TRBV6-5
D gene: TRBD2
J gene: TRBJ2-1
CDR3 protein: CASKPGLVTYNEQFF
CDR3 DNA: TGTGCCAGCAAGCCGGGACTAGTGACCTACAATGAGCAGTTCTTC

clone size: NA
V gene: TRBV30
D gene: NA
J gene: TRBJ1-5
CDR3 protein: CAWSRGRAEEPQHF
CDR3 DNA: TGTGCCTGGAGCCGTGGGAGGGCTGAAGAGCCCCAGCATTTT

clone size: NA
V gene: TRBV7-2
D gene: TRBD1
J gene: TRBJ1-2
CDR3 protein: CASSLMGQGFGYTF
CDR3 DNA: TGTGCCAGCAGCTTAATGGGACAGGGGTTTGGCTACACCTTC

clone size: NA
V gene: TRBV9
D gene: NA
J gene: TRBJ2-7
CDR3 protein: CASSVVGGNLYEQYF
CDR3 DNA: TGTGCCAGCAGCGTAGTTGGCGGCAACCTTTACGAGCAGTACTTC

clone size: NA
V gene: TRBV11-2
D gene: NA
J gene: TRBJ1-1
CDR3 protein: CASRKLGNTEAFF
CDR3 DNA: TGTGCCAGCAGAAAACTTGGGAACACTGAAGCTTTCTTT

clone size: NA
V gene: TRBV5-4
D gene: NA
J gene: TRBJ2-7
CDR3 protein: CASSLAGGGFYEQYF
CDR3 DNA: TGTGCCAGCAGCTTGGCCGGAGGCGGGTTCTACGAGCAGTACTTC

clone size: NA
V gene: TRBV27
D gene: TRBD2
J gene: TRBJ2-7
CDR3 protein: CASRPKGGAGGQYEQYF
CDR3 DNA: TGTGCCAGCAGACCTAAAGGAGGCGCGGGGGGGCAATACGAGCAGTACTTC

clone size: few
V gene: TRBV18
D gene: TRBD1
J gene: TRBJ1-1
CDR3 protein: CASSRQGRNTEAFF
CDR3 DNA: TGTGCCAGCTCACGACAGGGGAGGAACACTGAAGCTTTCTTT

clone size: NA
V gene: TRBV4-3
D gene: NA
J gene: TRBJ2-1
CDR3 protein: CASSQDIGWEQFF
CDR3 DNA: TGCGCCAGCAGCCAAGATATAGGGTGGGAGCAGTTCTTC

clone size: NA
V gene: TRBV21-1
D gene: NA
J gene: TRBJ2-7
CDR3 protein: CASSKFKGTWKEQYF
CDR3 DNA: TGTGCCAGCAGCAAATTCAAGGGGACGTGGAAGGAGCAGTACTTC

clone size: NA
V gene: TRBV2
D gene: NA
J gene: TRBJ1-2
CDR3 protein: CASSEEGVPSRGYTF
CDR3 DNA: TGTGCCAGCAGTGAAGAGGGGGTCCCCTCGCGGGGCTACACCTTC

clone size: NA
V gene: TRBV6-5
D gene: TRBD2
J gene: TRBJ2-1
CDR3 protein: CASSYSGSRYNEQFF
CDR3 DNA: TGTGCCAGCAGTTACAGCGGGAGTCGTTACAATGAGCAGTTCTTC

clone size: NA
V gene: TRBV6-2/TRBV6-3
D gene: TRBD1
J gene: TRBJ2-5
CDR3 protein: CASSLGQGKETQYF
CDR3 DNA: TGTGCCAGCAGTCTAGGACAGGGAAAAGAGACCCAGTACTTC

clone size: NA
V gene: TRBV6-5
D gene: NA
J gene: TRBJ2-3
CDR3 protein: CASSLGRGTDTQYF
CDR3 DNA: TGTGCCAGCTCCCTCGGGCGGGGCACAGATACGCAGTATTTT

clone size: NA
V gene: TRBV12-3/TRBV12-4
D gene: TRBD2
J gene: TRBJ2-7
CDR3 protein: CASRPREGDEQYF
CDR3 DNA: TGTGCCAGCAGACCGCGGGAGGGGGACGAGCAGTACTTC

clone size: once
V gene: TRBV7-2
D gene: TRBD1
J gene: TRBJ2-7
CDR3 protein: CASSSTGGSGEQYF
CDR3 DNA: TGTGCCAGCAGCTCGACAGGGGGTTCTGGGGAGCAGTACTTC

clone size: NA
V gene: TRBV3-1/TRBV3-2
D gene: NA
J gene: TRBJ1-1
CDR3 protein: CASSQEFGEAFF
CDR3 DNA: TGTGCCAGCAGCCAAGAGTTCGGTGAAGCTTTCTTT

clone size: NA
V gene: TRBV12-3/TRBV12-4
D gene: NA
J gene: TRBJ1-1
CDR3 protein: CASLGDANTEAFF
CDR3 DNA: TGTGCCAGCTTAGGGGACGCGAACACTGAAGCTTTCTTT

clone size: once
V gene: TRBV30
D gene: TRBD1
J gene: TRBJ1-1
CDR3 protein: CAWDRGSMNTEAFF
CDR3 DNA: TGTGCCTGGGACAGGGGATCCATGAACACTGAAGCTTTCTTT

clone size: NA
V gene: TRBV6-1
D gene: NA
J gene: TRBJ2-3
CDR3 protein: CASSQGTDTQYF
CDR3 DNA: TGTGCCAGCAGCCAGGGCACAGATACGCAGTATTTT

clone size: NA
V gene: TRBV5-1
D gene: NA
J gene: TRBJ2-7
CDR3 protein: CASSFVGDNYEQYF
CDR3 DNA: TGCGCCAGCAGCTTTGTCGGAGACAACTACGAGCAGTACTTC

clone size: NA
V gene: TRBV3-1/TRBV3-2
D gene: TRBD1
J gene: TRBJ1-5
CDR3 protein: CASSFGIDRANLPSNQPQHF
CDR3 DNA: TGTGCCAGCAGCTTCGGAATAGACAGGGCTAACCTTCCGAGCAATCAGCCCCAGCATTTT

clone size: NA
V gene: TRBV3-1/TRBV3-2
D gene: TRBD1
J gene: TRBJ2-1
CDR3 protein: CASTPLYRGAGNEQFF
CDR3 DNA: TGTGCCAGCACCCCCCTCTACAGGGGCGCGGGCAATGAGCAGTTCTTC

clone size: NA
V gene: TRBV24-1
D gene: NA
J gene: TRBJ2-1
CDR3 protein: CATSDSSVRGEQFF
CDR3 DNA: TGTGCCACCAGTGATTCTTCCGTGAGGGGTGAGCAGTTCTTC

clone size: NA
V gene: TRBV3-1/TRBV3-2
D gene: NA
J gene: TRBJ2-2
CDR3 protein: CASSQRTPNTGELFF
CDR3 DNA: TGTGCCAGCAGCCAAAGGACACCGAACACCGGGGAGCTGTTTTTT

clone size: NA
V gene: TRBV24-1
D gene: NA
J gene: TRBJ1-2
CDR3 protein: CATSDGGGYGYTF
CDR3 DNA: TGTGCCACCAGTGATGGTGGGGGCTATGGCTACACCTTC

clone size: NA
V gene: TRBV29-1
D gene: NA
J gene: TRBJ1-2
CDR3 protein: CSVAGNYGYTF
CDR3 DNA: TGCAGCGTTGCGGGTAACTATGGCTACACCTTC

clone size: NA
V gene: TRBV2
D gene: NA
J gene: TRBJ2-1
CDR3 protein: CASKGGPSYNEQFF
CDR3 DNA: TGTGCCAGCAAGGGGGGGCCGTCCTACAATGAGCAGTTCTTC

clone size: once
V gene: TRBV18
D gene: NA
J gene: TRBJ1-3
CDR3 protein: CASSPGRFNSGNTIYF
CDR3 DNA: TGTGCCAGCTCACCGGGACGGTTTAACTCTGGAAACACCATATATTTT

clone size: NA
V gene: TRBV5-5
D gene: NA
J gene: TRBJ1-1
CDR3 protein: CASSFLDTNTEAFF
CDR3 DNA: TGTGCCAGCAGCTTTCTGGACACGAACACTGAAGCTTTCTTT

clone size: NA
V gene: TRBV2
D gene: NA
J gene: TRBJ1-2
CDR3 protein: CASSEDGAGGYTF
CDR3 DNA: TGTGCCAGCAGTGAAGACGGCGCGGGGGGCTACACCTTC

clone size: NA
V gene: TRBV7-6
D gene: TRBD1
J gene: TRBJ1-5
CDR3 protein: CASSLVAGGKQPQHF
CDR3 DNA: TGTGCCAGCAGCTTAGTTGCAGGGGGTAAACAGCCCCAGCATTTT